The 24 T cell receptor beta chains reported below all come from one sample, sequenced in a study of T-cell reconstitution after alpha-beta-depleted transplantation in children. It was with unique molecular identifiers that the TCRbeta library was prepared. TCRdb reanalysed the PCR reads using MiXCR and keeps one entry per CDR3 protein. The table shows some 500,000 distinct CDR3 sequences, with around 20% occurring only once. Sequenced here: PBMCs from the stem cell graft donor, sampled from the stem cell graft. The source is a human donor who donated a stem cell graft to a child with acute lymphoblastic leukemia.

This clonotype showed up just a few times. The chain uses TRBV10-3 and TRBJ2-3; tentative D call: TRBD2 (5 bases). The ends were cut back, 7 bases at V and 0 bases at J, with 11 bases in the middle. Germline CDR1 ENHRY, CDR2 SYGVKD. CDR3 length: 14 residues. CDR3 protein: CAINAGLSTDTQYF. In nucleotides, the CDR3 is TGTGCCATCAATGCGGGCCTAAGCACAGATACGCAGTATTTT.

This clonotype was picked up a small number of times. This chain links TRBV20-1 with TRBJ2-1, with D perhaps matching TRBD2 (6 bases). The CDR3 is 14 amino acids. Trimming stripped 3 bases from V and 3 bases from J, with 12 bases between. Germline CDR1 reads DFQATT; CDR2 reads SNEGSKA (reference sequence). This CDR3 reads CSASSARGYNEQFF. In nucleotides, the CDR3 is TGCAGTGCTAGCAGTGCGCGGGGCTACAATGAGCAGTTCTTC.

The DNA of the CDR3 is TGCAGCGTGACCTCGCAGCACCCCAACACAGATACGCAGTATTTT. Amino acids: CSVTSQHPNTDTQYF. The rearrangement links TRBV29-1 to TRBJ2-3; D is ambiguous. Trimming stripped 6 bases from V and 2 bases from J, with 18 bases between. The CDR3 covers 15 residues. Looked up from germline, CDR1 is SQVTM and CDR2 is ANQGSEA.

The chain joins TRBV6-1 to TRBJ2-7; unclear D gene. This CDR3 is built from 12 residues. V lost 2 bases and J lost 3, with 5 bases in between. Germline assignment: CDR1 MNHNS and CDR2 SASEGT. The DNA for the CDR3 is TGTGCCAGCAGTGAATGGAACTACGAGCAGTACTTC. Its translation: CASSEWNYEQYF.

In this sample, this clonotype turned up a few times. The chain links TRBV7-3 to TRBJ2-7; D not resolved. The CDR3 runs 14 residues. V lost 1 base to trimming and J lost 3 bases, with 10 bases between them. Germline V gene sequence: CDR1 SGHTA, CDR2 FQGTGA. The CDR3 DNA follows: TGTGCCAGCAGCTTAAATCCAGGAAACTACGAGCAGTACTTC. Translation: CASSLNPGNYEQYF. The whole variable domain, filled in from reference TRBV7-3 and TRBJ2-7, reads GAGVSQTPSNKVTEKGKYVELRCDPISGHTALYWYRQSLGQGPEFLIYFQGTGAADDSGLPNDRFFAVRPEGSVSTLKIQRTERGDSAVYLCASSLNPGNYEQYFGPGTRLTVT.

This chain uses TRBV3-1 with TRBJ2-1; 7 bases match TRBD2. This CDR3 spans 16 amino acids. CDR1 and CDR2 from the germline V gene are LGHDT and YNNKEL (reference sequence). V dropped 0 bases and J dropped 3; count of bases not matched to a gene: 5. The CDR3 is CASSQETSVYYNEQFF. In nucleotides, the CDR3 is TGTGCCAGCAGCCAAGAAACTAGCGTCTACTACAATGAGCAGTTCTTC.

This clonotype was seen more than once but under ten times. The CDR3 nucleotides are TGTGCCAGCAGCACCCCCGGGACAGGGAACACTGAAGCTTTCTTT. It specifies CASSTPGTGNTEAFF. The V call is TRBV27, the J call TRBJ1-1; 8 bases line up with TRBD1. CDR3 length: 15 residues. Germline assignment: CDR1 MNHEY and CDR2 SMNVEV (reference sequence). J was trimmed by 1 base and V by 6 bases; bases with no gene match: 7.

This clonotype was picked up many times. A read error may produce the germline difference seen at one junction end. The chain joins TRBV5-1 to TRBJ1-3, with no clear D. The CDR3 totals 14 residues. Looked up from germline, CDR1 is SGHRS and CDR2 is YFSETQ. CDR3 DNA sequence: TGTGCCAGCAGTTTAGTGGCCTCTGGAAACACCATATATTTT. Translated, it gives CASSLVASGNTIYF.

In DNA form, the CDR3 reads TGCGCCAGCAGCCAAGAAGCCGGGAGGAGCTCCTACAATGAGCAGTTCTTC. Amino acid sequence: CASSQEAGRSSYNEQFF. V usage is TRBV4-1 and J usage is TRBJ2-1; 7 nucleotides line up with TRBD2. The CDR3 has 17 amino acids. The germline CDR1 and CDR2 sequences are MGHRA and YSYEKL. Trimming took 0 bases from V and 0 from J; bases not matched to a gene: 5.

The chain employs TRBV12-2 and TRBJ2-7; the table's D call, TRBD2, was not checked against the DNA. TRBV12-2 corresponds to a pseudogene. The CDR3 extends over 18 amino acids. The chain's CDR3 is CASQIYGTSGFPRDEQYF. CDR3 sequence (DNA): TGTGCAAGTCAGATTTACGGGACTAGCGGCTTCCCTAGGGACGAGCAGTACTTC.

J is TRBJ2-1 and V is TRBV5-1; the match to TRBD2 covers 10 bases. V was clipped by 4 bases and J by 6 bases; unmatched bases: 4. Germline V gene lookup returns CDR1 SGHRS and CDR2 YFSETQ. The CDR3 is 14 amino acids. CDR3 DNA: TGCGCCAGCAGCCCAACTAGCGGGGCCAATGAGCAGTTCTTC. Encoded protein: CASSPTSGANEQFF.

This clonotype has only a few counts. V and J are TRBV20-1 and TRBJ2-7; possible D gene TRBD2, 5 bases. The CDR3 loop spans 15 amino acids. The germline V gene encodes CDR1 DFQATT and CDR2 SNEGSKA (reference sequence). Between the trimmed V and J ends, which lost 6 bases and 2 bases, there was a span of 20 bases. The CDR3 loop reads CSASEATRLPYEQYF. The CDR3 bases are TGCAGTGCATCGGAGGCTACAAGACTTCCCTACGAGCAGTACTTC.

This clonotype was counted only a few times. This rearrangement joins TRBV6-1 to TRBJ2-7, with 7 bases matching TRBD2. CDR3 length equals 14 residues. The trim removed 6 bases at V and 5 bases at J, leaving 10 bases unmatched. Germline V gene data show CDR1 as MNHNS and CDR2 as SASEGT. In nucleotides, the CDR3 is TGTGCCAGCAGACCGCGAGCGGGAAGAAACGAGCAGTACTTC. Its translation is CASRPRAGRNEQYF.

This clonotype appeared a few times. The J gene is TRBJ2-5, the V gene TRBV11-2; D not certain. Trimming removed 0 bases at V and 3 bases at J, with 8 bases between. The CDR3 consists of 14 residues. The germline V gene encodes CDR1 SGHAT and CDR2 FQNNGV. CDR3 region: CASSLEVVKETQYF. The CDR3 coding sequence is TGTGCCAGCAGCTTAGAGGTCGTTAAAGAGACCCAGTACTTC. Together with reference TRBV11-2 and TRBJ2-5, the CDR3 gives the full variable domain: EAGVAQSPRYKIIEKRQSVAFWCNPISGHATLYWYQQILGQGPKLLIQFQNNGVVDDSQLPKDRFSAERLKGVDSTLKIQPAKLEDSAVYLCASSLEVVKETQYFGPGTRLLVL.

This CDR3 reads CASSFNSVTIYF. The CDR3, as DNA: TGTGCCAGCAGTTTTAATTCGGTCACCATATATTTT. The chain recombines TRBV12-3 or TRBV12-4 with TRBJ1-3; no clear D. This CDR3 has 12 amino acids. With 3 bases removed from V and 9 bases from J, the gap between germline ends came to 9 bases.

In this sample, this clonotype turned up a few times. The rearrangement joins TRBV29-1 to TRBJ1-5; tentative D call: TRBD1 (5 bases). CDR3 length equals 13 residues. Germline assignment: CDR1 SQVTM and CDR2 ANQGSEA. V was clipped by 7 bases and J by 3 bases, with 13 bases between them. This CDR3 reads CSARGGPNQPQHF. The CDR3 nucleotides read TGCAGCGCAAGGGGTGGGCCCAATCAGCCCCAGCATTTT.

The chain carries TRBV27 and TRBJ1-2, with D tentatively TRBD1 (6 bases). CDR3 length equals 14 residues. Germline V gives CDR1 MNHEY, CDR2 SMNVEV (reference sequence). Trimming left V 5 bases short and J 7 bases short, with 17 bases between. CDR3: CASSPRQDPSGYTF. The CDR3 bases are TGTGCCAGCAGTCCCCGACAGGACCCTTCTGGCTACACCTTC.

The J gene is TRBJ2-2, the V gene TRBV3-1; D unclear. There are 13 residues in the CDR3. Deletions cut 3 bases from V and 2 bases from J, with 4 bases between. Germline V lookup: CDR1 LGHDT, CDR2 YNNKEL (reference sequence). As DNA, the CDR3 is TGTGCCAGCAGCCAGTTCAACACCGGGGAGCTGTTTTTT. Translation: CASSQFNTGELFF.

This clonotype was detected a few times. V is TRBV5-4 and J is TRBJ1-1, with D uncertain. The CDR3 is made up of 15 amino acids. Trimming removed 2 bases at V and 3 bases at J, with 14 bases between. In germline, CDR1 is SGHNT, CDR2 YYREEE (reference sequence). CDR3 sequence reads: CASSLIGGSYTEAFF. CDR3 DNA sequence: TGTGCCAGCAGCTTAATAGGCGGATCATACACTGAAGCTTTCTTT.

The CDR3 is CSARDSWGIGNTIYF. CDR3 nucleotide sequence: TGCAGTGCTAGAGATTCTTGGGGAATCGGAAACACCATATATTTT. The chain is built from TRBV20-1 and TRBJ1-3; D is undetermined. The CDR3 covers 15 residues. Per the germline V gene, CDR1 is DFQATT and CDR2 is SNEGSKA (reference sequence). Trimming took off 0 bases at V and 4 bases at J, with 13 bases between the two ends.

This clonotype was seen more than once but under ten times. The chain recombines TRBV10-1 with TRBJ2-3; D is unclear. The CDR3 sequence is 12 residues long. Trimming removed 8 bases at V and 2 bases at J, with 8 bases between. CDR1 and CDR2 (germline): WNHNN, SYGVQD (reference sequence). This CDR3 reads CASPPITDTQYF. The CDR3 nucleotides are TGCGCCAGCCCCCCCATCACAGATACGCAGTATTTT.

This clonotype has more than one count but fewer than ten. The CDR3 coding sequence is TGTGCCAGCAGATCGCTAGCGGGCCATTACAATGAGCAGTTCTTC. It translates to CASRSLAGHYNEQFF. This chain connects TRBV25-1 to TRBJ2-1; 8 positions agree with TRBD2. The V gene's germline CDR1 is MGHDK and CDR2 SYGVNS. The CDR3 length is 15 residues. V dropped 6 bases and J dropped 4; count of bases not matched to a gene: 8.

The chain uses TRBV5-1 and TRBJ1-1; no clear D. V was pared by 0 bases and J by 10 bases, with 10 bases between. The CDR3 length is 12 residues. Germline V gene data show CDR1 as SGHRS and CDR2 as YFSETQ. The CDR3 region has the DNA TGCGCCAGCAGCTTGGGGGCAGGAACAGCTTTCTTT. Protein sequence: CASSLGAGTAFF.

This rearrangement joins TRBV21-1 to TRBJ1-5. TRBV21-1 represents a pseudogene. CDR3 length: 10 amino acids. The CDR3 loop reads CAQVDQPQHF. CDR3 in DNA: TGTGCTCAAGTAGATCAGCCCCAGCATTTT.